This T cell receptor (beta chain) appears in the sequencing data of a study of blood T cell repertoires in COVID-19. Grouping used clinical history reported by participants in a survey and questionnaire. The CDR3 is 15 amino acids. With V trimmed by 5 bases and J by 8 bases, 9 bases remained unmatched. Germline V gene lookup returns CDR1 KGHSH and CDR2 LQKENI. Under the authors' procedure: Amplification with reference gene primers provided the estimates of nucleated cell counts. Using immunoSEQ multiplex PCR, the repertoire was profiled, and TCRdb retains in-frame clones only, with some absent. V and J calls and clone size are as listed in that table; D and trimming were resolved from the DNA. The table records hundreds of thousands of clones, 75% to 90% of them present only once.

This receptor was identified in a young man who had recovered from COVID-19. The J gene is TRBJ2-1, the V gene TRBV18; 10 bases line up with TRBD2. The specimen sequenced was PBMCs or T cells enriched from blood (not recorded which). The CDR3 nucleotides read TGTGCCAGCTCATTATTAGCGGGAGGTGTCCATGAGCAGTTCTTC. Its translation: CASSLLAGGVHEQFF.